The 26 T cell receptor beta chains presented below share a single source sample, sequenced in a study of shared clonotypes between healthy human individuals. Libraries were prepared by immunoSEQ multiplex PCR; TCRdb keeps only in-frame clonotypes and omits some of them. The sample comprises some 1,900,000 clones, roughly 94% of which are singletons, and around 1.2% rests with the top ten. Only CD45RO-negative cells positively selected for CCR7 counted as naive CD8 cells, so terminally differentiated effector memory CD45RA+ cells were excluded. Sequenced: naive CD8+ T cells sorted from blood. These receptor sequences come from a man aged 18 to 29 in good health.

This sequence joins TRBV5-4 and TRBJ2-5, with 8 nucleotides matching TRBD1. V dropped 3 bases and J dropped 4; count of bases not matched to a gene: 5. Germline V gene lookup returns CDR1 SGHNT and CDR2 YYREEE (reference sequence). The CDR3 sequence is 14 residues long. The CDR3 region is CASSYFDRGETQYF. CDR3 nucleotides: TGTGCCAGCAGCTACTTTGACAGGGGAGAGACCCAGTACTTC.

The chain employs TRBV27 and TRBJ2-3, with D hard to call. The germline gives CDR1 MNHEY, CDR2 SMNVEV (reference sequence). The V and J ends lost 3 bases and 0 bases respectively, with 7 bases between them. The CDR3 contains 14 residues. For the CDR3, the DNA is TGTGCCAGCAGTTTGATCCCTAGCACAGATACGCAGTATTTT. Amino acids: CASSLIPSTDTQYF.

V and J are TRBV13 and TRBJ2-3; D is uncertain. Trimming took off 0 bases at V and 7 bases at J, with 17 bases between the two ends. Germline V gives CDR1 PRHDT, CDR2 FYEKMQ (reference sequence). The CDR3 runs to 16 residues. The DNA for the CDR3 is TGTGCCAGCAGCTTAGGTCGAGGAGACACCTATCATACGCAGTATTTT. Encoded protein: CASSLGRGDTYHTQYF.

To note about this clone: The identical CDR3 is also encoded by other nucleotide sequences in the sample. This sequence joins TRBV28 and TRBJ1-3, with D unclear. Germline values: CDR1 MDHEN, CDR2 SYDVKM. The V end lost 5 bases, the J end lost 4 bases, and 3 bases lay between the germline ends. The CDR3 contains 11 residues. Here the CDR3 DNA reads TGTGCCAGCAGTAGGGGAAACACCATATATTTT. This encodes CASSRGNTIYF.

The chain has TRBV27 and TRBJ2-7; 12 bases align to TRBD2. CDR3 length: 16 amino acids. In germline, CDR1 is MNHEY, CDR2 SMNVEV (reference sequence). The V and J ends lost 4 bases and 5 bases, in that order; junction bases with no gene match: 9. Here the CDR3 reads CASSSLAGGPFHEQYF. In DNA form, the CDR3 reads TGTGCCAGCAGTTCGCTAGCGGGGGGGCCCTTCCACGAGCAGTACTTC.

V and J are TRBV5-5 and TRBJ2-3; TRBD2 matches 7 bases. CDR1 and CDR2 (germline): SGHKS, YYEKEE (reference sequence). V lost 0 bases to trimming and J lost 2 bases; unmatched junction nucleotides: 3. The CDR3 is 15 residues long. The CDR3 DNA reads as TGTGCCAGCAGCTTGGGAGCGGGGCCCACAGATACGCAGTATTTT. Its protein product is CASSLGAGPTDTQYF. The variable domain in full, completed from reference TRBV5-5 and TRBJ2-3, reads DAGVTQSPTHLIKTRGQQVTLRCSPISGHKSVSWYQQVLGQGPQFIFQYYEKEERGRGNFPDRFSARQFPNYSSELNVNALLLGDSALYLCASSLGAGPTDTQYFGPGTRLTVL.

Turning to this clone: At the DNA level, this CDR3 is encoded by other sequences in the same sample as well. The gene calls are TRBV5-1 and TRBJ2-5; unclear D gene. The V gene lost 0 bases and the J gene lost 5 bases, with 8 bases spanning the gap. The CDR3 sequence is 13 residues long. Germline CDR1 reads SGHRS; CDR2 reads YFSETQ. CDR3 DNA: TGCGCCAGCAGCTTGGGGGCGTGGGAGACCCAGTACTTC. Amino acids: CASSLGAWETQYF.

V and J are TRBV19 and TRBJ2-7; D gene unclear. Germline V lookup: CDR1 LNHDA, CDR2 SQIVND (reference sequence). The CDR3 loop spans 13 amino acids. Trimming took 1 base from V and 2 from J, leaving 6 bases between them. The CDR3 nucleotides read TGTGCCAGTAGTATAGCGTCGGCCTACGAGCAGTACTTC. The encoded protein is CASSIASAYEQYF.

The chain links TRBV29-1 to TRBJ2-7; 12 bases are shared with TRBD2. CDR3 size: 14 residues. Trimming at V came to 5 bases and at J to 4 bases, leaving 6 bases not matched to a gene. Germline values: CDR1 SQVTM, CDR2 ANQGSEA. The CDR3 here is CSVSTSGSVYEQYF. CDR3 nucleotides: TGCAGCGTTTCGACTAGCGGGAGTGTATACGAGCAGTACTTC.

CDR3 coding DNA: TGTGCCAGCAGCTCGGGAGAAAACACTGAAGCTTTCTTT. Protein sequence: CASSSGENTEAFF. J is TRBJ1-1 and V is TRBV5-8; no clear D. CDR1 is SGHTS and CDR2 is YDEGEE in the germline V gene. V was shortened by 3 bases and J by 2 bases, with 8 bases between the two germline ends. CDR3 size: 13 residues.

The rearrangement joins TRBV4-3 to TRBJ2-7, with D maybe TRBD1 (6 bases). The V and J ends lost 1 base and 2 bases respectively, with 9 bases between them. CDR1 LGHNA and CDR2 YSLEER come from the germline V gene. The CDR3 runs 14 residues. DNA of the CDR3: TGCGCCAGCAGCCAAGCAGGGGTAACCTACGAGCAGTACTTC. Encoded protein: CASSQAGVTYEQYF.

The rearrangement joins TRBV2 to TRBJ1-1, with TRBD1 matching over 7 bases. Germline V gives CDR1 SNHLY, CDR2 FYNNEI. The CDR3 length is 13 residues. After removal of 7 bases from V and 5 bases from J, the junction contained 7 bases not matched to a gene. CDR3 residues: CASIRATGTEAFF. CDR3 DNA sequence: TGTGCCAGCATTAGGGCGACAGGGACTGAAGCTTTCTTT.

This rearrangement joins TRBV4-1 to TRBJ2-7, with D perhaps matching TRBD1 (6 bases). The germline V gene has CDR1 MGHRA and CDR2 YSYEKL. V lost 4 bases and J lost 0, with 10 bases in between. CDR3 length equals 14 residues. CDR3 DNA: TGCGCCAGCAGCCTAGAGGGACACTCCTACGAGCAGTACTTC. Its protein is CASSLEGHSYEQYF.

On this clone itself: The sample holds other DNA sequences that translate to the same CDR3. CDR3 coding DNA: TGTGCCAGCAGCTCCACTAGCGGGGGCTCCTACGAGCAGTACTTC. Translating gives CASSSTSGGSYEQYF. The V and J genes are TRBV11-2 and TRBJ2-7, with TRBD2 matching over 11 bases. The length of the CDR3 is 15 residues. V trimming: 4 bases; J trimming: 0 bases; junction bases outside the gene matches: 2. Germline lookup yields CDR1 SGHAT and CDR2 FQNNGV.

This chain links TRBV4-1 with TRBJ1-2; TRBD1 might be the D (6 bases). The CDR3 is made up of 14 amino acids. Germline values: CDR1 MGHRA, CDR2 YSYEKL. V was pared by 2 bases and J by 4 bases, with 11 bases between. CDR3: CASSQTGSGYGYTF. In DNA, the CDR3 is TGCGCCAGCAGCCAAACAGGGAGCGGCTATGGCTACACCTTC.

The V gene is TRBV21-1, the J gene TRBJ1-1; no check of the table's D call, TRBD1, against the DNA was made. TRBV21-1 is recorded as a pseudogene. The CDR3 runs to 16 residues. CDR3 in DNA: TGTGCCAGCAGCACCGGGACAGGGAAAGAGAGTGGTGAAGCTTTCTTT. Translation gives CASSTGTGKESGEAFF.

The genes are TRBV7-6 and TRBJ2-1; D unresolved. The germline V gene encodes CDR1 SGHVS and CDR2 FNYEAQ. V was shortened by 1 base and J by 6 bases, with 10 bases between the two germline ends. The CDR3 is 14 residues long. This chain's CDR3 is CASSLDRNRNEQFF. CDR3 DNA sequence: TGTGCCAGCAGCTTAGATCGCAATCGCAATGAGCAGTTCTTC. Supplemented by reference TRBV7-6 and TRBJ2-1, the full variable domain reads GAGVSQSPRYKVTKRGQDVALRCDPISGHVSLYWYRQALGQGPEFLTYFNYEAQQDKSGLPNDRFSAERPEGSISTLTIQRTEQRDSAMYRCASSLDRNRNEQFFGPGTRLTVL.

The gene calls are TRBV7-2 and TRBJ2-7, with D possibly matching TRBD2 (5 bases). V lost 5 bases and J 0 bases, leaving 11 bases between the germline ends. The length of the CDR3 is 14 residues. Germline V gives CDR1 SGHTA, CDR2 FQGNSA. The CDR3 sequence: CASSISGSSYEQYF. The CDR3 DNA sequence: TGTGCCAGCAGCATCAGCGGAAGCTCCTACGAGCAGTACTTC.

The chain employs TRBV9 and TRBJ2-3, with D perhaps TRBD2 (6 bases). V lost 0 bases and J lost 3, with 8 bases in between. The germline gives CDR1 SGDLS, CDR2 YYNGEE. The CDR3 has 14 amino acids. CDR3 sequence reads: CASSVGLATDTQYF. In DNA, the CDR3 is TGTGCCAGCAGCGTAGGCCTAGCGACAGATACGCAGTATTTT.

The V and J genes are TRBV5-4 and TRBJ2-5; 8 positions agree with TRBD2. The CDR3 runs 15 residues. Germline CDR1 is SGHNT and CDR2 is YYREEE (reference sequence). J lost 4 bases, V lost 2 bases, and 7 bases had no gene match. CDR3 sequence: CASSLLAGSIETQYF. For the CDR3, the DNA is TGTGCCAGCAGCTTATTAGCGGGAAGTATAGAGACCCAGTACTTC.

This chain joins TRBV11-1 and TRBJ1-1; D unclear. CDR1 SGHAT and CDR2 FQDESV come from the germline V gene (reference sequence). The CDR3 length is 14 residues. Trimming cost V 1 base and J 1 base, with 7 bases left between them. CDR3 residues: CASSLGVGNTEAFF. CDR3 coding DNA: TGTGCCAGCAGCTTAGGTGTCGGGAACACTGAAGCTTTCTTT.

V usage is TRBV7-9 and J usage is TRBJ2-5; TRBD1 is a possible D gene (8 bases). The CDR3 loop spans 14 amino acids. Germline V gives CDR1 SEHNR, CDR2 FQNEAQ (reference sequence). V dropped 5 bases and J dropped 4 bases, with 14 bases sitting between them. CDR3 DNA: TGTGCCAGCAGCGTTACAGGGGGGGCAGAGACCCAGTACTTC. Amino acids: CASSVTGGAETQYF.

Of note for this clone: Relative to the germline gene, one junction end is altered; a read error may explain this. The chain uses TRBV5-1 and TRBJ2-7, with 8 bases fitting TRBD2. In germline, CDR1 is SGHRS, CDR2 YFSETQ. The CDR3 is 16 amino acids. CDR3 amino acids: CASRLAPGGSSYEQYF. The CDR3 DNA is TGCGCCAGCAGGTTGGCTCCGGGGGGGAGCTCCTACGAGCAGTACTTC.

This sequence joins TRBV7-2 and TRBJ2-7; D unclear. V gave up 5 bases and J gave up 0 bases, with 5 bases separating them. Germline-derived CDR1 and CDR2 are SGHTA and FQGNSA. CDR3 size: 12 residues. This CDR3 reads CASSASSYEQYF. The CDR3 nucleotides read TGTGCCAGCAGCGCAAGCTCCTACGAGCAGTACTTC.

Notes on this clone: This sample also contains other DNA sequences that code for the same CDR3. This chain uses TRBV4-1 with TRBJ1-2; D not resolved. Germline V lookup: CDR1 MGHRA, CDR2 YSYEKL. V lost 0 bases to trimming and J lost 2 bases, with 10 bases between them. The CDR3 has 15 amino acids. CDR3 region: CASSQEPGSNYGYTF. In DNA form, the CDR3 reads TGCGCCAGCAGCCAAGAACCGGGATCGAACTATGGCTACACCTTC.

The chain joins TRBV4-3 to TRBJ1-2, with TRBD1 identical over 12 bases. The junction had 12 bases not matched to a gene; V was cut back by 3 bases and J by 4 bases. Per the germline V gene, CDR1 is LGHNA and CDR2 is YSLEER. The CDR3 consists of 18 residues. This chain's CDR3 is CASSQAIPGQGATYGYTF. DNA of the CDR3: TGCGCCAGCAGCCAGGCTATCCCGGGACAGGGGGCGACCTATGGCTACACCTTC.